This TCR beta chain appears in the sequencing data of a study of spatial heterogeneity in lung cancer. The time point is: sample taken at primary tumor resection. Whole RNA, which was extracted from tumor, nontumor lung tissue or frozen PBMC, was sequenced without any cell sorting. This clonotype has ten or more counts. Individual TCR cDNA molecules each bore their own unique molecular identifier. TCRdb re-called the 5' RACE reads through MiXCR, storing one row per CDR3 protein. The sample contains more than 20,000 distinct CDR3 sequences, about 4.7% of which appear only once. Trimming stripped 1 base from V and 3 bases from J, with 12 bases between. The CDR3 is 15 amino acids. Germline CDR1 is SNHLY and CDR2 is FYNNEI.

This clonotype was obtained from a male donor with early-stage non-small cell lung cancer. Sequences were derived from PBMCs, sampled at surgery. This chain links TRBV2 with TRBJ1-2, with D possibly being TRBD1 (6 bases). The CDR3 region has the DNA TGTGCCAGCAGTGAAGAGACAGGCCCCTACTATGGCTACACCTTC. The encoded protein is CASSEETGPYYGYTF.